This TCR beta chain came from a study of cytomegalovirus exposure and HLA in healthy donors. At the level of the study: From donors who were HLA-typed, an early data release held 80 million to 95 million unique TCRs.

Primers: 60 Vbeta forward and 13 Jbeta reverse. The method was immunoSEQ multiplex PCR; TCRdb's version includes in-frame clones alone and lacks a portion of them. This table holds just under 250,000 clones, 82% found once. The CDR3 is 15 residues long. The V and J ends lost 3 bases and 4 bases respectively, with 13 bases between them. The V gene's germline CDR1 is SGHNT and CDR2 YYREEE (reference sequence). The source of this sequence is a woman in her thirties or forties in good health and CMV-seropositive. The J gene is TRBJ1-4, the V gene TRBV5-4; tentatively, D is TRBD1 (6 bases). The sequenced material came from PBMCs. The CDR3 loop is CASSYNTGNNEKLFF. CDR3 nucleotides: TGTGCCAGCAGCTACAATACAGGGAATAATGAAAAACTGTTTTTT.